This TCR beta chain was sequenced in a study of CD8+ T cells in alopecia areata. Per germline, CDR1 SGHRS and CDR2 YFSETQ. V was cut by 2 bases and J by 6 bases, with 15 bases left in between. The CDR3 is 14 residues long. This sample's treatment: oral pan-JAK inhibitor, 5-10 mg twice daily. Following RNA extraction, reverse transcription yielded cDNA that acted as the sequencing template. Only in-frame clones appear in the TCRdb table, and some are missing; sequencing was by immunoSEQ multiplex PCR. Among over 100,000 clones listed, around 53% were seen once. The genes are TRBV5-1 and TRBJ2-7; D may be TRBD2 (6 bases). The material sequenced was CD4+ T cells sorted from blood, taken at week 4, from a patient treated with tofacitinib. The clonotype comes from a human donor with alopecia areata. CDR3 coding DNA: TGCGCCAGCAGCTTCAGCCGGGACTTGGGCGAGCAGTACTTC. Amino acids: CASSFSRDLGEQYF.